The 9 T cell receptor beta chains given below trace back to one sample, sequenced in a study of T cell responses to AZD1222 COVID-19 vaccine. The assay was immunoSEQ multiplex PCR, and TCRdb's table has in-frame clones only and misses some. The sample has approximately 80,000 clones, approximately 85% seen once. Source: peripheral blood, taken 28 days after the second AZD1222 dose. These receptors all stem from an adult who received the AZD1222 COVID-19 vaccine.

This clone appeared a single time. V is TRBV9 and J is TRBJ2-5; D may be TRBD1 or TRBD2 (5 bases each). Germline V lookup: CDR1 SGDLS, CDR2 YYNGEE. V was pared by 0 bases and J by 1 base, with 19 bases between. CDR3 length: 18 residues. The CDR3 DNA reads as TGTGCCAGCAGCGTAGCAGCCCGGGGCCACCAGACCCAAGAGACCCAGTACTTC. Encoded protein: CASSVAARGHQTQETQYF.

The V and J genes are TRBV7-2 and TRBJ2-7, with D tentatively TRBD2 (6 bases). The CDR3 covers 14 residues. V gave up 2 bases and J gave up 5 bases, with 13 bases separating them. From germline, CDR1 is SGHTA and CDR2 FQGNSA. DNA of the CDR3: TGTGCCAGCAGCTTAAGGGGCTCGGGGGACGAGCAGTACTTC. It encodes CASSLRGSGDEQYF. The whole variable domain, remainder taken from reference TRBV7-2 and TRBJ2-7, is GAGVSQSPSNKVTEKGKDVELRCDPISGHTALYWYRQSLGQGLEFLIYFQGNSAPDKSGLPSDRFSAERTGGSVSTLTIQRTQQEDSAVYLCASSLRGSGDEQYFGPGTRLTVT.

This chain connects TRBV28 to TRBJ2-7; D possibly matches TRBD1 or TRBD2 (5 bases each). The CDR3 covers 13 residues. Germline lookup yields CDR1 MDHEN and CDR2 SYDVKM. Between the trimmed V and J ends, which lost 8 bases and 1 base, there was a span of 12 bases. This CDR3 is CASLRDPSYEQYF. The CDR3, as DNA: TGTGCCAGCCTTCGGGACCCATCCTACGAGCAGTACTTC.

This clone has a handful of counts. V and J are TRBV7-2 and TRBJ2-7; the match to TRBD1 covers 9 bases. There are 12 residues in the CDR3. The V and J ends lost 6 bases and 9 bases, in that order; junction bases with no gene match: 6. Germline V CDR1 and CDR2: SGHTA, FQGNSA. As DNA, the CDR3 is TGTGCCAGCAGTTCTCCGGGACAGGGGCAGTACTTC. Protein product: CASSSPGQGQYF.

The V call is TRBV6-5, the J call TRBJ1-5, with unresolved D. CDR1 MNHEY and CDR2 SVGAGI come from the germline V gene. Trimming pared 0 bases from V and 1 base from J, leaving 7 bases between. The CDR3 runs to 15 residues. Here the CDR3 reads CASSYSSGSNQPQHF. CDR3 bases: TGTGCCAGCAGTTACTCCTCGGGGAGCAATCAGCCCCAGCATTTT.

In nucleotides, the CDR3 is TGTGCCAGCAGCCAGGGACTAGCGGGGTACGAGCAGTACTTC. It yields the protein CASSQGLAGYEQYF. The V call is TRBV5-6, the J call TRBJ2-7; 13 nucleotides line up with TRBD2. This CDR3 has 14 amino acids. The V gene's germline CDR1 is SGHDT and CDR2 YYEEEE. Germline trimming cut 4 bases from V and 4 bases from J; bases unmatched to any gene: 2.

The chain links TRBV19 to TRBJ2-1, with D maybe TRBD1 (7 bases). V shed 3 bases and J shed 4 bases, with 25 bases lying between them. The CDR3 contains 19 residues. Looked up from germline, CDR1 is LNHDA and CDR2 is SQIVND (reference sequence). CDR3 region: CASSMKGARGGGAYNEQFF. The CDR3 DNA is TGTGCCAGTAGTATGAAGGGGGCGCGGGGCGGTGGGGCTTACAATGAGCAGTTCTTC.

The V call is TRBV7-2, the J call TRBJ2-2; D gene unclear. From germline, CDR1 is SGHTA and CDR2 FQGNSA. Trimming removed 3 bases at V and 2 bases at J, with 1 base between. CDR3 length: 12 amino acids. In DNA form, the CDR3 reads TGTGCCAGCAGCTTTAACACCGGGGAGCTGTTTTTT. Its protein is CASSFNTGELFF. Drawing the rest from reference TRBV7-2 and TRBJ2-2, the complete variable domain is GAGVSQSPSNKVTEKGKDVELRCDPISGHTALYWYRQSLGQGLEFLIYFQGNSAPDKSGLPSDRFSAERTGGSVSTLTIQRTQQEDSAVYLCASSFNTGELFFGEGSRLTVL.

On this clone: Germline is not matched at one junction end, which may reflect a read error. The CDR3 DNA reads as TGTGCCAGCAGTCAGGGACAGGACATTAGGCACTTC. This encodes CASSQGQDIRHF. The rearrangement uses TRBV28 and TRBJ2-7; 8 nucleotides agree with TRBD1. Germline V gives CDR1 MDHEN, CDR2 SYDVKM. The CDR3 extends over 12 amino acids. The full variable domain, with the rest looked up from reference TRBV28 and TRBJ2-7, is DVKVTQSSRYLVKRTGEKVFLECVQDMDHENMFWYRQDPGLGLRLIYFSYDVKMKEKGDIPEGYSVSREKKERFSLILESASTNQTSMYLCASSQGQDIRHFGPGTRLTVT.